The rows below give T cell receptor beta chains drawn from one sample of a study of blood T cells in healthy people across ages. MiXCR was run by TCRdb on the 5' RACE reads, yielding one entry per CDR3 protein. The data hold approximately 810,000 distinct CDR3 sequences, with 36% observed a single time. Sequenced input: blood. The receptors come from a man between 18 and 35 years old in good health. The CDR3 runs from the conserved cysteine through the conserved F or W. D genes are given only for firm matches. Rows may omit the clone size; those that give it use once, few, many or a size class.

clone size: .
D gene: .
J gene: TRBJ2-5
V gene: TRBV20-1
CDR3 protein: CSARGYSSEETQYF
CDR3 DNA: TGCAGTGCTAGAGGGTATAGCAGTGAAGAGACCCAGTACTTC

clone size: few
D gene: .
J gene: TRBJ2-6
V gene: TRBV5-1
CDR3 protein: CASSLAFMSGANVLTF
CDR3 DNA: TGCGCCAGCAGCTTGGCGTTCATGTCTGGGGCCAACGTCCTGACTTTC

clone size: .
D gene: TRBD1
J gene: TRBJ1-1
V gene: TRBV9
CDR3 protein: CASSTTTGTGGTEAFF
CDR3 DNA: TGTGCCAGCAGCACCACGACTGGGACAGGGGGCACTGAAGCTTTCTTT

clone size: .
D gene: .
J gene: TRBJ2-7
V gene: TRBV5-1
CDR3 protein: CASSVSRGRYEQYF
CDR3 DNA: TGCGCCAGCAGCGTGTCCAGGGGACGGTACGAGCAGTACTTC

clone size: .
D gene: TRBD2
J gene: TRBJ2-3
V gene: TRBV20-1
CDR3 protein: CSARVRGGGATDTQYF
CDR3 DNA: TGCAGTGCTAGAGTCCGTGGCGGGGGGGCCACAGATACGCAGTATTTT

clone size: many
D gene: TRBD2
J gene: TRBJ2-3
V gene: TRBV20-1
CDR3 protein: CSASTSGVSTDTQYF
CDR3 DNA: TGCAGTGCTAGCACCAGCGGGGTTAGCACAGATACGCAGTATTTT

clone size: .
D gene: TRBD2
J gene: TRBJ2-3
V gene: TRBV19
CDR3 protein: CAAGENTQYF
CDR3 DNA: TGTGCCGCGGGGGAAAATACGCAGTATTTT

clone size: .
D gene: .
J gene: TRBJ1-1
V gene: TRBV3-1
CDR3 protein: CASSFSGKNTEAFF
CDR3 DNA: TGTGCCAGCAGCTTCTCGGGGAAGAACACTGAAGCTTTCTTT

clone size: few
D gene: TRBD1
J gene: TRBJ1-1
V gene: TRBV10-3
CDR3 protein: CAISRDRENTEAFF
CDR3 DNA: TGTGCCATCAGCCGGGACAGGGAGAACACTGAAGCTTTCTTT

clone size: .
D gene: TRBD1
J gene: TRBJ1-4
V gene: TRBV7-8
CDR3 protein: CACSLEAGGQILTTNEKLFF
CDR3 DNA: TGTGCCTGCAGCTTAGAGGCAGGGGGCCAGATACTAACAACTAATGAAAAACTGTTTTTT

clone size: .
D gene: TRBD2
J gene: TRBJ2-7
V gene: TRBV6-2/TRBV6-3
CDR3 protein: CASSYLSGSGVSYNEQYF
CDR3 DNA: TGTGCCAGCAGTTATCTCTCAGGTAGCGGGGTCTCCTACAATGAGCAGTACTTC

clone size: .
D gene: TRBD1
J gene: TRBJ2-7
V gene: TRBV7-8
CDR3 protein: CASSLGDRGSYYEQYF
CDR3 DNA: TGTGCCAGCAGCTTAGGGGACAGGGGGTCATACTACGAGCAGTACTTC

clone size: few
D gene: TRBD2
J gene: TRBJ2-7
V gene: TRBV20-1
CDR3 protein: CSARDASGDSSYEQYF
CDR3 DNA: TGCAGTGCTAGAGATGCTAGCGGGGACTCCTCCTACGAGCAGTACTTC

clone size: .
D gene: .
J gene: TRBJ1-6
V gene: TRBV18
CDR3 protein: CASSPGTDSSYNSPLHF
CDR3 DNA: TGTGCCAGCTCACCCGGAACCGACAGCTCCTATAATTCACCCCTCCACTTT

clone size: few
D gene: TRBD1
J gene: TRBJ1-2
V gene: TRBV6-5
CDR3 protein: CASSRSTGHGYTF
CDR3 DNA: TGTGCCAGCAGTCGGTCGACAGGGCATGGCTACACCTTC

clone size: .
D gene: TRBD1
J gene: TRBJ2-1
V gene: TRBV27
CDR3 protein: CASNQGTGRKQFF
CDR3 DNA: TGTGCCAGCAACCAAGGGACAGGGCGAAAGCAGTTCTTC

clone size: few
D gene: .
J gene: TRBJ1-2
V gene: TRBV20-1
CDR3 protein: CSARDWGIGDGYTF
CDR3 DNA: TGCAGTGCTAGAGACTGGGGAATCGGGGATGGCTACACCTTC

clone size: .
D gene: TRBD2
J gene: TRBJ2-7
V gene: TRBV12-3/TRBV12-4
CDR3 protein: CASSRDYGQYF
CDR3 DNA: TGTGCCAGCAGCCGGGACTACGGGCAGTACTTC

clone size: few
D gene: .
J gene: TRBJ2-1
V gene: TRBV5-6
CDR3 protein: CASSLALVGDEQFF
CDR3 DNA: TGTGCCAGCAGCTTGGCCTTAGTAGGTGATGAGCAGTTCTTC

clone size: .
D gene: TRBD1
J gene: TRBJ1-5
V gene: TRBV9
CDR3 protein: CANSEGQGPNQPQHF
CDR3 DNA: TGTGCCAACAGCGAGGGACAGGGTCCAAATCAGCCCCAGCATTTT

clone size: .
D gene: .
J gene: TRBJ2-1
V gene: TRBV6-6
CDR3 protein: CASSYGGGGRNNEQFF
CDR3 DNA: TGTGCCAGCAGTTACGGGGGCGGGGGACGGAACAATGAGCAGTTCTTC

clone size: many
D gene: .
J gene: TRBJ1-2
V gene: TRBV6-2/TRBV6-3
CDR3 protein: CASSYGYGYTF
CDR3 DNA: TGTGCCAGCAGTTACGGGTATGGCTACACCTTC

clone size: .
D gene: TRBD1
J gene: TRBJ1-4
V gene: TRBV6-2/TRBV6-3
CDR3 protein: CASSDLRGNEKLFF
CDR3 DNA: TGTGCCAGCAGTGACCTCAGGGGGAATGAAAAACTGTTTTTT

clone size: .
D gene: .
J gene: TRBJ2-4
V gene: TRBV30
CDR3 protein: CAWSGLAKNIQYF
CDR3 DNA: TGTGCCTGGAGCGGACTCGCCAAAAACATTCAGTACTTC

clone size: few
D gene: TRBD2
J gene: TRBJ2-3
V gene: TRBV9
CDR3 protein: CASSRLAGGLTDTQYF
CDR3 DNA: TGTGCCAGCAGCCGACTAGCGGGGGGTCTCACAGATACGCAGTATTTT

clone size: many
D gene: TRBD2
J gene: TRBJ2-7
V gene: TRBV7-2
CDR3 protein: CASSRLAGGIYEQYF
CDR3 DNA: TGTGCCAGCAGCCGACTAGCGGGGGGCATCTACGAGCAGTACTTC

clone size: few
D gene: .
J gene: TRBJ2-1
V gene: TRBV6-5
CDR3 protein: CASSYGGGVYNEQFF
CDR3 DNA: TGTGCCAGCAGTTACGGGGGTGGGGTCTACAATGAGCAGTTCTTC

clone size: few
D gene: .
J gene: TRBJ2-7
V gene: TRBV5-6
CDR3 protein: CASSEGPWNEQYF
CDR3 DNA: TGTGCCAGCAGCGAGGGACCGTGGAACGAGCAGTACTTC

clone size: .
D gene: .
J gene: TRBJ1-2
V gene: TRBV7-9
CDR3 protein: CASRQGWQRYGYTF
CDR3 DNA: TGTGCCAGCAGACAGGGTTGGCAACGGTATGGCTACACCTTC

clone size: many
D gene: .
J gene: TRBJ2-5
V gene: TRBV6-5
CDR3 protein: CASSPSRGGETQYF
CDR3 DNA: TGTGCCAGCAGTCCCTCTAGGGGAGGAGAGACCCAGTACTTC

clone size: many
D gene: TRBD2
J gene: TRBJ2-5
V gene: TRBV3-1
CDR3 protein: CASSQSGGEETQYF
CDR3 DNA: TGTGCCAGCAGCCAAAGCGGGGGTGAAGAGACCCAGTACTTC

clone size: .
D gene: TRBD2
J gene: TRBJ2-3
V gene: TRBV27
CDR3 protein: CASRGGTSGRSTDTQYF
CDR3 DNA: TGTGCCAGCAGGGGGGGGACTAGCGGGCGTAGCACAGATACGCAGTATTTT

clone size: .
D gene: TRBD2
J gene: TRBJ2-1
V gene: TRBV4-1
CDR3 protein: CASSQEREVNNEQFF
CDR3 DNA: TGCGCCAGCAGCCAGGAGCGGGAGGTAAACAATGAGCAGTTCTTC

clone size: .
D gene: .
J gene: TRBJ2-7
V gene: TRBV6-2/TRBV6-3
CDR3 protein: CASRHYPNEQYF
CDR3 DNA: TGTGCCAGCCGTCACTACCCCAATGAGCAGTACTTC

clone size: few
D gene: .
J gene: TRBJ2-1
V gene: TRBV27
CDR3 protein: CASMVGGNEQFF
CDR3 DNA: TGTGCCAGCATGGTAGGGGGTAATGAGCAGTTCTTC

clone size: .
D gene: TRBD2
J gene: TRBJ2-5
V gene: TRBV20-1
CDR3 protein: CSAGPLAGGGKTQYF
CDR3 DNA: TGCAGTGCTGGTCCTCTAGCGGGGGGCGGGAAGACCCAGTACTTC